This entry lists 4 T cell receptor beta chains sequenced from one sample in a study of breast tumors, draining lymph nodes, adjacent tissues. Samples came from axillary lymph nodes draining the breast cancer. TCRdb independently ran MiXCR on the multiplex PCR reads; one entry per CDR3 protein. The table lists under 250,000 distinct CDR3 sequences, about 34% of them singletons, with roughly 1.5% in the top ten. What was sequenced was axillary lymph node tissue. These receptor sequences come from a female donor with breast cancer. Some clones in this sample may be carry-over from other donors' samples.

This chain joins TRBV5-1 and TRBJ2-1; TRBD2 matches at 14 bases. The V gene's germline CDR1 is SGHRS and CDR2 YFSETQ. This CDR3 comprises 18 residues. Trimming at V came to 0 bases and at J to 5 bases, leaving 7 bases not matched to a gene. The CDR3 spells CASSLGLAGGLGNNEQFF. The CDR3 DNA sequence: TGCGCCAGCAGCTTGGGACTAGCGGGAGGGCTCGGGAACAATGAGCAGTTCTTC. Full variable domain (remainder filled in from reference TRBV5-1 and TRBJ2-1): KAGVTQTPRYLIKTRGQQVTLSCSPISGHRSVSWYQQTPGQGLQFLFEYFSETQRNKGNFPGRFSGRQFSNSRSEMNVSTLELGDSALYLCASSLGLAGGLGNNEQFFGPGTRLTVL.

The count of this clonotype is one. The V and J genes are TRBV7-9 and TRBJ2-5; 7 bases align to TRBD1. CDR3 length equals 14 residues. V lost 5 bases, J lost 10 bases, and 13 bases stayed unmatched. Looked up from germline, CDR1 is SEHNR and CDR2 is FQNEAQ (reference sequence). The DNA for the CDR3 is TGTGCCAGCAGCCCCAAAGACAGGGCCGAGGGCCAGTACTTC. Encoded protein: CASSPKDRAEGQYF.

At least ten counts were recorded for this clonotype. The chain has TRBV12-3 or TRBV12-4 and TRBJ1-2, with 9 bases aligning to TRBD1. The CDR3 extends over 13 amino acids. The trim removed 4 bases at V and 12 bases at J, leaving 9 bases unmatched. The CDR3 region is CASSSASGTGNTF. The CDR3 DNA reads as TGTGCCAGCAGTTCCGCCTCCGGGACAGGGAACACCTTC.

The J gene is TRBJ2-2, the V gene TRBV29-1; the match to TRBD2 covers 11 bases. The germline CDR1 and CDR2 sequences are SQVTM and ANQGSEA. V lost 5 bases, J lost 4 bases, and 6 bases stayed unmatched. The CDR3 loop spans 15 amino acids. CDR3 sequence: CSVPTSGACTGELFF. The CDR3 DNA reads TGCAGCGTTCCGACTAGCGGGGCTTGCACCGGGGAGCTGTTTTTT.